This T cell receptor beta chain was recovered during a study of vaccination effects on CD4 cells after COVID-19. Study-wide context: Post-vaccine sample collection fell at a median of 72 days after the second dose.

General study results and limits: Convalescent patients were few in the study, and early post-infection timepoints were absent. The study found marked clonal contraction of infection- and vaccine-induced clones late after vaccination.

Here immunoSEQ multiplex PCR was the method, and the copy in TCRdb shows in-frame clones only, minus some. The profile covers about 59,000 clones, with 60% to 80% appearing a single time and 1.5% to 2.5% taken by the ten largest. This CDR3 is built from 13 residues. With V trimmed by 6 bases and J by 8 bases, 4 bases remained unmatched. CDR1 WSHSY and CDR2 SAAADI come from the germline V gene. Notes on this clone: The antigen is unknown.

Antigen-specific CD4+ T cell clonotypes were called by their expansion after viral peptide-pool culture in ViraFEST. Isolation of CD4+ T cells took place after approximately ten days of culture. BNT162b2 vaccine or mRNA-1273 vaccine was given to participants in two doses. The sequencing here drew on CD4+ T cells from PBMCs cultured with HCoV-OC43 spike peptides, taken after COVID-19 vaccination. Subset defined: HCoV-OC43 spike overlapping peptide pool stimulation. J is TRBJ1-4 and V is TRBV10-2, with 9 bases that match TRBD1. The TCR sequence derives from a human donor who received a COVID-19 vaccine. CDR3 sequence: CASRTGGGEKLFF. CDR3 nucleotides: TGCGCCAGCAGGACAGGGGGTGGGGAAAAACTGTTTTTT.